What follows are 5 T cell receptor beta chains derived from one specimen sequenced in a study of PD-1 blockade in classical Hodgkin lymphoma. Clones were sequenced by immunoSEQ multiplex PCR, and TCRdb holds only the in-frame ones, with some missing. The table includes just under 45,000 clones, around three quarters detected once. Each patient relapsed following autologous stem cell transplantation, and prior brentuximab vedotin exposure differed. Sequenced here: peripheral blood mononuclear cells (PBMCs), sampled before the second cycle of nivolumab. The receptor set was obtained from a human donor with classical Hodgkin lymphoma.

This clone was observed a few times. The V and J genes are TRBV27 and TRBJ1-2, with unresolved D. This CDR3 spans 12 amino acids. V was pared by 6 bases and J by 8 bases, with 13 bases between. Germline CDR1 reads MNHEY; CDR2 reads SMNVEV (reference sequence). The CDR3 here is CASRMGLSGYTF. The CDR3 DNA reads as TGTGCCAGCAGAATGGGCTTGAGCGGCTACACCTTC.

Here the CDR3 DNA reads TGTGCCAGCAGTGTCGGGGGCAGCAATCAGCCCCAGCATTTT. Translated, it gives CASSVGGSNQPQHF. The V and J genes are TRBV2 and TRBJ1-5; TRBD1 is a possible D gene (6 bases). The CDR3 loop spans 14 amino acids. V lost 4 bases, J lost 1 base, and 8 bases lay in between. Germline V gives CDR1 SNHLY, CDR2 FYNNEI.

The sample holds a few counts of this clone. The DNA of the CDR3 is TGCGCCAGCAGCGTGACCGCTAGCGGCCCACTCGAGCAGTTCTTC. This translates into CASSVTASGPLEQFF. The chain employs TRBV5-1 and TRBJ2-1; 7 bases match TRBD2. Trimming at V came to 4 bases and at J to 10 bases, leaving 14 bases not matched to a gene. Germline-derived CDR1 and CDR2 are SGHRS and YFSETQ. The CDR3 has 15 residues.

The chain is built from TRBV6-6 and TRBJ2-3; D might be TRBD2 (5 bases). The CDR3 runs 13 residues. CDR1 is MNHNY, CDR2 SVGAGI, per germline (reference sequence). V was clipped by 8 bases and J by 3 bases, with 12 bases between them. For the CDR3, the DNA is TGTGCCAGCGGACTGCTGGGTACAGATACGCAGTATTTT. Translating it yields CASGLLGTDTQYF.

For this clone: This specimen includes other DNA sequences encoding the same CDR3. The rearrangement joins TRBV6-1 to TRBJ2-1, with a tentative D call TRBD2 (6 bases). V lost 2 bases, J lost 4 bases, and 9 bases lay in between. Germline-derived CDR1 and CDR2 are MNHNS and SASEGT. This CDR3 has 14 amino acids. CDR3 in DNA: TGTGCCAGCAGTGAATTAGCGGCATACAATGAGCAGTTCTTC. Translation gives CASSELAAYNEQFF.